Following are 2 T cell receptor beta chains from one sample sequenced in a study of blood T cell repertoires in COVID-19. Generated by immunoSEQ multiplex PCR, the TCRdb table keeps only in-frame clones and is missing some. Of more than 300,000 clones listed, roughly four fifths are singletons. The sample consisted of PBMCs or T cells enriched from blood (not recorded which). These receptors originate from a woman aged 50 to 65 who had recovered from COVID-19.

This clone appeared a single time. V usage is TRBV29-1 and J usage is TRBJ2-5; D is unresolved. Deletions cut 6 bases from V and 5 bases from J, with 16 bases between. Germline lookup yields CDR1 SQVTM and CDR2 ANQGSEA. The CDR3 length is 13 residues. The CDR3 here is CSVEMARLETQYF. CDR3 in DNA: TGCAGCGTCGAAATGGCACGCCTGGAGACCCAGTACTTC.

The V and J genes are TRBV11-3 and TRBJ2-3, with 8 bases identical to TRBD1. The CDR3 is 15 amino acids. Germline V gives CDR1 SGHNT, CDR2 YENEEA. The J segment lost 6 bases and the V segment lost 0 bases, leaving 5 bases of the junction unmatched. In DNA, the CDR3 is TGTGCCAGCAGCTTAGATGGCAGGGGGCTTGATACGCAGTATTTT. The encoded protein is CASSLDGRGLDTQYF.